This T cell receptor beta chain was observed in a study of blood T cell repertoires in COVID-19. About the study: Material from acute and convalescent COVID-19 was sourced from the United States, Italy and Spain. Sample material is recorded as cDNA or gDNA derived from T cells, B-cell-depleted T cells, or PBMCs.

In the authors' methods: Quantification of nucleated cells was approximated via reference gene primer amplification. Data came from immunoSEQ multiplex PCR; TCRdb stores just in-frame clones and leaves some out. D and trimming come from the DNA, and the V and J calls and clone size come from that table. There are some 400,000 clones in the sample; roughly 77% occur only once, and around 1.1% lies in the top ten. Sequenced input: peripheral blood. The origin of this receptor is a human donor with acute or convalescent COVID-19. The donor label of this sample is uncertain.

CDR3 sequence reads: CASWAQTGLGTYEQYF. The CDR3 DNA is TGTGCCAGCTGGGCCCAGACAGGGTTAGGTACGTACGAGCAGTACTTC. The V and J genes are TRBV5-5 and TRBJ2-7; 7 bases match TRBD1. The CDR3 extends over 16 amino acids. Germline trimming cut 7 bases from V and 4 bases from J; bases unmatched to any gene: 17. Germline CDR1 SGHKS, CDR2 YYEKEE (reference sequence). Supplemented by reference TRBV5-5 and TRBJ2-7, the full variable domain reads DAGVTQSPTHLIKTRGQQVTLRCSPISGHKSVSWYQQVLGQGPQFIFQYYEKEERGRGNFPDRFSARQFPNYSSELNVNALLLGDSALYLCASWAQTGLGTYEQYFGPGTRLTVT.